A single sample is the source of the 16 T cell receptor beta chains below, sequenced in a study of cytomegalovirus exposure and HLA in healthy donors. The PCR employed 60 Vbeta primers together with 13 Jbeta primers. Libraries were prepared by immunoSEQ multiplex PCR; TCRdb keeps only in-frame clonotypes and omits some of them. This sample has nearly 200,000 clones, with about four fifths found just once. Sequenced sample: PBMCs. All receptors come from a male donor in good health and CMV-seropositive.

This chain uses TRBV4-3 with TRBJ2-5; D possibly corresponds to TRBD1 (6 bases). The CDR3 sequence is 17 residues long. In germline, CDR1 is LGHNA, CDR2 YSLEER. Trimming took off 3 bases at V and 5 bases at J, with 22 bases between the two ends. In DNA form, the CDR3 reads TGCGCCAGCAGCCACCTACCGGGGAAGGGGGAAAGGGAGACCCAGTACTTC. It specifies CASSHLPGKGERETQYF.

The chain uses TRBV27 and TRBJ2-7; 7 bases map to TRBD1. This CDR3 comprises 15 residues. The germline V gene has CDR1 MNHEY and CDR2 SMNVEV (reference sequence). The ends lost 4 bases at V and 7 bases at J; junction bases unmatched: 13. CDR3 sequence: CASSSFRTGVREQYF. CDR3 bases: TGTGCCAGCAGTTCCTTCCGTACAGGGGTAAGGGAGCAGTACTTC.

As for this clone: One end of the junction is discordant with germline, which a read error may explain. The CDR3 spells CSSSITPDRDQPQHF. CDR3 bases: TGTTCCAGCAGCATAACCCCCGACAGGGATCAGCCCCAGCATTTT. The rearrangement links TRBV7-9 to TRBJ1-5, with TRBD1 matching 7 bases. The CDR3 has 15 residues. CDR1 is SEHNR and CDR2 is FQNEAQ in the germline V gene (reference sequence).

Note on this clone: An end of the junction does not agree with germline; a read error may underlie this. CDR3 nucleotides: TGTTCCAGCAGCTTAGGATATGTCGGCGGGGAGCTGTTTTTT. Translated, it gives CSSSLGYVGGELFF. This chain links TRBV7-9 with TRBJ2-2; D ambiguous. This CDR3 has 14 residues. The germline V gene encodes CDR1 SEHNR and CDR2 FQNEAQ (reference sequence). The complete variable domain, with remaining parts taken from reference TRBV7-9 and TRBJ2-2, reads DTGVSQNPRHKITKRGQNVTFRCDPISEHNRLYWYRQTLGQGPEFLTYFQNEAQLEKSRLLSDRFSAERPKGSFSTLEIQRTEQGDSAMYLCSSSLGYVGGELFFGEGSRLTVL.

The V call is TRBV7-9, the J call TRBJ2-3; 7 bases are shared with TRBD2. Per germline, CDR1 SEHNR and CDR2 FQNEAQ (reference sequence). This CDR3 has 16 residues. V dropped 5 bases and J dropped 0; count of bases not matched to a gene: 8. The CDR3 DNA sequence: TGTGCCAGCAGCCGCGGGCTAGCGGCAAGCACAGATACGCAGTATTTT. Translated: CASSRGLAASTDTQYF.

CDR3 loop: CASSPLIRGHGGLSSGNTIYF. The CDR3 nucleotides are TGTGCCAGCTCACCCCTTATCCGGGGACACGGGGGGTTAAGCTCTGGAAACACCATATATTTT. The V and J genes are TRBV18 and TRBJ1-3, with a tentative D call TRBD1 (6 bases). The CDR3 spans 21 residues. Trimming took 3 bases from V and 0 from J, leaving 27 bases between them. CDR1 is KGHSH and CDR2 is LQKENI in the germline V gene.

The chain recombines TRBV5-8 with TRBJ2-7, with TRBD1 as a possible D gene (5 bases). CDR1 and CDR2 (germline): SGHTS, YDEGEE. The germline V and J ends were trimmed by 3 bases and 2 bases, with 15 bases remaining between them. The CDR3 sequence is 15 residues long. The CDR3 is CASSWGLNKAYEQYF. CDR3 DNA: TGTGCCAGCAGCTGGGGCCTGAACAAGGCCTACGAGCAGTACTTC.

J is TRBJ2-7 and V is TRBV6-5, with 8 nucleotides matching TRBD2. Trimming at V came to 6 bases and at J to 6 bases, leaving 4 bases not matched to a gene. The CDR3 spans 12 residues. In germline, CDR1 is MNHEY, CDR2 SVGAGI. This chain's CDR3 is CASSITSGEQYF. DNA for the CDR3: TGTGCCAGCAGCATCACTAGCGGCGAGCAGTACTTC.

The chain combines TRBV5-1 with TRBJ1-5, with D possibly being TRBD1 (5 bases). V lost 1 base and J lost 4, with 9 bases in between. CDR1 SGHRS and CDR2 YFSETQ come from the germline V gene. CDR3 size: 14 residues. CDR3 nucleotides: TGCGCCAGCAGCTTGATGGCAGGGAATCAGCCCCAGCATTTT. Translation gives CASSLMAGNQPQHF.

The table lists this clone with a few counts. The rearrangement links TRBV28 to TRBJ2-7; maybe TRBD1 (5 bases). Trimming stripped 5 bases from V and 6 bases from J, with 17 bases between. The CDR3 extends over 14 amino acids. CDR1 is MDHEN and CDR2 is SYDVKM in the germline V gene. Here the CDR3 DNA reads TGTGCCAGCAGTGGATACCCCCAGGGCACCGAGCAGTACTTC. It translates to CASSGYPQGTEQYF. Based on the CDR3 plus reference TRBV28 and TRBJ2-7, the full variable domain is DVKVTQSSRYLVKRTGEKVFLECVQDMDHENMFWYRQDPGLGLRLIYFSYDVKMKEKGDIPEGYSVSREKKERFSLILESASTNQTSMYLCASSGYPQGTEQYFGPGTRLTVT.

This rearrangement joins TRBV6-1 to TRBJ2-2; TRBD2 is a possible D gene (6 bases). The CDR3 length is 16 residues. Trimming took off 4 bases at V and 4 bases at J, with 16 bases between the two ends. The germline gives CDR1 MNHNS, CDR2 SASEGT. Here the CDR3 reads CASSAFSGLGTGELFF. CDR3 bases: TGTGCCAGCAGTGCCTTTAGCGGCCTGGGCACCGGGGAGCTGTTTTTT.

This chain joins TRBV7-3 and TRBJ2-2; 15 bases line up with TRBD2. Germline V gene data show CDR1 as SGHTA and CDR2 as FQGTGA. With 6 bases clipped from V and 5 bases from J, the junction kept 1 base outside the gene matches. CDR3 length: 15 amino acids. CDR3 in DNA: TGTGCCAGCAGGGGGACTAGCGGGAGGACCGGGGAGCTGTTTTTT. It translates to CASRGTSGRTGELFF.

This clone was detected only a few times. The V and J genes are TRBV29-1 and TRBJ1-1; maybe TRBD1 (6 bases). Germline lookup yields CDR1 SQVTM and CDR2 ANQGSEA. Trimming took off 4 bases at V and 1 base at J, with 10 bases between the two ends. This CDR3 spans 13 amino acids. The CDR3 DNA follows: TGCAGCGTTGCACGACAGGCGAACACTGAAGCTTTCTTT. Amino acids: CSVARQANTEAFF.

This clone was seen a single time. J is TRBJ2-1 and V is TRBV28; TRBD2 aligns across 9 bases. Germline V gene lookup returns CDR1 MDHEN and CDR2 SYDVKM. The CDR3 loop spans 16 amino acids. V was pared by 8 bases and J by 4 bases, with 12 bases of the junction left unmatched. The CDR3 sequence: CASSPSGTVIYNEQFF. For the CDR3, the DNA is TGTGCCAGCTCCCCTAGCGGGACGGTCATATACAATGAGCAGTTCTTC.

CDR3 amino acids: CSGITARGPHEQYF. CDR3 nucleotides: TGCAGCGGGATAACGGCCAGGGGTCCTCACGAGCAGTACTTC. This chain connects TRBV29-1 to TRBJ2-5; possible D gene TRBD1, 6 bases. Near its end, the DNA agrees better with TRBJ2-7, so the J call may be wrong. The germline V gene encodes CDR1 SQVTM and CDR2 ANQGSEA. This CDR3 comprises 14 residues.

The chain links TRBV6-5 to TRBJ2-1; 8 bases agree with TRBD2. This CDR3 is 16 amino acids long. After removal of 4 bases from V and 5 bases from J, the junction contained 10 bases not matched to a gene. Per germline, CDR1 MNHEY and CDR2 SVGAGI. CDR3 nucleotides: TGTGCCAGCAGTTCATATAGCGGGGCTACAAACAATGAGCAGTTCTTC. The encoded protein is CASSSYSGATNNEQFF.